This is a list of T cell receptor beta chains from one sample in a study of blood T cell repertoires in COVID-19. Data came from immunoSEQ multiplex PCR; TCRdb stores just in-frame clones and leaves some out. The data hold around 130,000 clones, with 86% observed a single time. Sequencing used peripheral blood. The receptors here all came from a woman between 50 and 59 years old who had recovered from COVID-19. The CDR3 runs from the conserved cysteine through the conserved F or W. D genes are given only for firm matches. Some rows mark clone size as missing; the rest say once, few, many or name a class of expanded clone.

clone_size,v_call,d_call,j_call,cdr3_nt,cdr3_aa
-,TRBV3-1/TRBV3-2,-,TRBJ1-5,TGTGCCAGCAGCCCCGACAGGATTCAGCCCCAGCATTTT,CASSPDRIQPQHF
-,TRBV11-1,TRBD1,TRBJ1-2,TGTGCCAGCAGCATACAGGGGACCTATGGCTACACCTTC,CASSIQGTYGYTF
few,TRBV30,TRBD1,TRBJ2-1,TGTGCCTGGAGTTGGGGGACAGGGTTCAACGATGAGCAGTTCTTC,CAWSWGTGFNDEQFF
-,TRBV15,-,TRBJ2-4,TGTGCCACCAGCAGAGGGGGCGGCAAAAACATTCAGTACTTC,CATSRGGGKNIQYF
-,TRBV6-1,-,TRBJ2-5,TGTGCCAGCAGTGAAGACAGGGCCCTGCGGACCCAGTACTTC,CASSEDRALRTQYF
once,TRBV21-1,-,TRBJ2-5,TGTGCCAGCGAGGGGATCGGGACTCGTAAAGAGACCCAGTACTTC,CASEGIGTRKETQYF
-,TRBV27,-,TRBJ2-1,TGTGCCAGCAGTTCCTCGCGCGGGGAGCAGTTCTTC,CASSSSRGEQFF
-,TRBV6-5,-,TRBJ2-7,TGTGCCAGCAGTCGCCAGGGTAAGACCACCGAGCAGTACTTC,CASSRQGKTTEQYF
-,TRBV18,TRBD2,TRBJ2-1,TGTGCCAGCACCACACCTAACTCAGCGGGGGGGCCGGGCTATGAGCAGTTCTTC,CASTTPNSAGGPGYEQFF
-,TRBV5-1,TRBD2,TRBJ2-1,TGCGCCAGCGGTTCCGGGACTAGCGACGCCTACAATGAGCAGTTCTTC,CASGSGTSDAYNEQFF
-,TRBV2,-,TRBJ1-1,TGTGCCAGCAGGGGCCTTCGGGGTCCCACTGAAGCTTTCTTT,CASRGLRGPTEAFF
-,TRBV19,TRBD2,TRBJ2-3,TGTGCCAGTAGCCCGACTAGCGGGAGAGTAGATACGCAGTATTTT,CASSPTSGRVDTQYF
-,TRBV5-6,TRBD1,TRBJ2-7,TGTGCCAGCAGCATGGACAGGGGGACCTACGAGCAGTACTTC,CASSMDRGTYEQYF
-,TRBV4-2,TRBD2,TRBJ2-1,TGTGCCAGCAGCCAAGTTTTCGGGGGACTAGCGGGAGACAAGGAGCAGTTCTTC,CASSQVFGGLAGDKEQFF
-,TRBV29-1,TRBD2,TRBJ2-3,TGCAGCGCCGGACTAGCGGGAAGCACAGATACGCAGTATTTT,CSAGLAGSTDTQYF
-,TRBV24-1,-,TRBJ2-5,TGTGCCACCAGTGATTCTAGACTAGACCAAGAGACCCAGTACTTC,CATSDSRLDQETQYF
-,TRBV2,-,TRBJ2-1,TGTGCCAGCAGCCGGACAGATCGGTACAATGAGCAGTTCTTC,CASSRTDRYNEQFF
-,TRBV9,TRBD1,TRBJ2-4,TGTGCCAGCAGCCCCCAGGGGACAGGCGGCACCAAAAACATTCAGTACTTC,CASSPQGTGGTKNIQYF